The rows below give T cell receptor beta chains drawn from one sample of a study of T cells after yellow fever vaccination. TCRdb reanalysed the 5' RACE reads using MiXCR and keeps one entry per CDR3 protein. This table holds nearly 550,000 distinct CDR3 sequences, about a fifth found once. Sequenced material: PBMCs, taken 15 days after the yellow fever booster vaccination. Receptors were obtained from a man aged 30 to 45 who received the YFV17D yellow fever vaccine. Both conserved end residues are part of each CDR3. Each record gives: V gene, J gene, clone size, D gene, CDR3 protein, CDR3 DNA. The D gene is left open where the match is weak. Clone size is shown for a subset of rows, as once, few, many or a class of expanded clone.

v_gene: TRBV20-1
j_gene: TRBJ2-5
abundance: -
d_gene: -
CDR3aa: CSAAAGTFQETQYF
CDR3nt: TGCAGTGCTGCGGCTGGGACATTTCAAGAGACCCAGTACTTC

v_gene: TRBV6-2/TRBV6-3
j_gene: TRBJ1-2
abundance: few
d_gene: -
CDR3aa: CASSYSRDRSYGYTF
CDR3nt: TGTGCCAGCAGTTACTCGAGAGACAGAAGCTATGGCTACACCTTC

v_gene: TRBV6-2/TRBV6-3
j_gene: TRBJ2-7
abundance: few
d_gene: TRBD2
CDR3aa: CASAGLAVYEQYF
CDR3nt: TGTGCCAGCGCAGGACTAGCGGTCTACGAGCAGTACTTC

v_gene: TRBV5-1
j_gene: TRBJ2-1
abundance: -
d_gene: TRBD2
CDR3aa: CASRGALAGLNEQFF
CDR3nt: TGCGCCAGCAGAGGAGCTCTAGCGGGGCTCAATGAGCAGTTCTTC

v_gene: TRBV6-5
j_gene: TRBJ2-7
abundance: -
d_gene: -
CDR3aa: CASSYSGGEVEQYF
CDR3nt: TGTGCCAGCAGTTACTCGGGGGGAGAGGTCGAGCAGTACTTC

v_gene: TRBV7-8
j_gene: TRBJ2-2
abundance: -
d_gene: TRBD2
CDR3aa: CASSHWDQGASGMTGELFF
CDR3nt: TGTGCCAGCAGCCATTGGGACCAGGGAGCTAGCGGGATGACCGGGGAGCTGTTTTTT

v_gene: TRBV7-8
j_gene: TRBJ2-1
abundance: -
d_gene: TRBD2
CDR3aa: CASSLGLAGEVSRNEQFF
CDR3nt: TGTGCCAGCAGCTTAGGACTAGCGGGAGAAGTTTCGCGCAATGAGCAGTTCTTC

v_gene: TRBV19
j_gene: TRBJ2-1
abundance: -
d_gene: TRBD2
CDR3aa: CASTRRQTSGAYNEQFF
CDR3nt: TGTGCCAGTACCCGCAGACAGACTAGCGGAGCCTACAATGAGCAGTTCTTC

v_gene: TRBV12-3/TRBV12-4
j_gene: TRBJ2-3
abundance: -
d_gene: TRBD1
CDR3aa: CASSLRTGVMNTQYF
CDR3nt: TGTGCCAGCAGTTTACGGACAGGGGTTATGAATACGCAGTATTTT

v_gene: TRBV7-9
j_gene: TRBJ2-2
abundance: -
d_gene: TRBD2
CDR3aa: CASSLIAGGRTGELFF
CDR3nt: TGTGCCAGCAGCTTGATAGCGGGAGGCCGCACCGGGGAGCTGTTTTTT

v_gene: TRBV10-3
j_gene: TRBJ2-4
abundance: few
d_gene: TRBD2
CDR3aa: CAISAGRENIQYF
CDR3nt: TGTGCCATCAGTGCAGGGAGGGAAAACATTCAGTACTTC

v_gene: TRBV6-6
j_gene: TRBJ2-3
abundance: -
d_gene: -
CDR3aa: CASTLDGTDTQYF
CDR3nt: TGTGCCAGCACCCTCGACGGCACAGATACGCAGTATTTT

v_gene: TRBV20-1
j_gene: TRBJ2-1
abundance: -
d_gene: TRBD2
CDR3aa: CSARPAGGLGEQFF
CDR3nt: TGCAGTGCTCGGCCAGCGGGAGGACTAGGAGAGCAGTTCTTC

v_gene: TRBV12-3/TRBV12-4
j_gene: TRBJ2-2
abundance: -
d_gene: TRBD2
CDR3aa: CASSLGEGIGELFF
CDR3nt: TGTGCCAGCAGTTTAGGGGAGGGGATCGGGGAGCTGTTTTTT

v_gene: TRBV5-1
j_gene: TRBJ2-1
abundance: many
d_gene: TRBD2
CDR3aa: CASSLELAVSYNEQFF
CDR3nt: TGCGCCAGCAGCTTGGAACTAGCGGTGTCCTACAATGAGCAGTTCTTC

v_gene: TRBV4-3
j_gene: TRBJ2-7
abundance: few
d_gene: -
CDR3aa: CASSQDWQDVEQYF
CDR3nt: TGCGCCAGCAGCCAAGATTGGCAGGACGTCGAGCAGTACTTC

v_gene: TRBV7-2
j_gene: TRBJ2-3
abundance: few
d_gene: -
CDR3aa: CASRRGLKVPTDTQYF
CDR3nt: TGTGCCAGCAGGCGGGGACTGAAGGTTCCGACAGATACGCAGTATTTT

v_gene: TRBV6-5
j_gene: TRBJ2-2
abundance: -
d_gene: -
CDR3aa: CASSSRSNTGELFF
CDR3nt: TGTGCCAGCAGTTCCCGAAGTAACACCGGGGAGCTGTTTTTT

v_gene: TRBV5-1
j_gene: TRBJ1-3
abundance: few
d_gene: -
CDR3aa: CASSLNRSGRRTGNTIYF
CDR3nt: TGCGCCAGCAGCTTGAACAGGTCCGGGAGAAGGACTGGAAACACCATATATTTT

v_gene: TRBV7-9
j_gene: TRBJ2-5
abundance: few
d_gene: TRBD1
CDR3aa: CASSPGDRGLQETQYF
CDR3nt: TGTGCCAGCAGCCCCGGGGACAGGGGCCTGCAAGAGACCCAGTACTTC

v_gene: TRBV3-1
j_gene: TRBJ2-2
abundance: many
d_gene: -
CDR3aa: CASRNTGELFF
CDR3nt: TGTGCCAGCAGAAACACCGGGGAGCTGTTTTTT

v_gene: TRBV27
j_gene: TRBJ2-3
abundance: few
d_gene: TRBD2
CDR3aa: CASGGLASTDTQYF
CDR3nt: TGTGCCAGCGGAGGACTAGCTAGCACAGATACGCAGTATTTT

v_gene: TRBV29-1
j_gene: TRBJ2-7
abundance: few
d_gene: TRBD1
CDR3aa: CSVKTGGSHEQYF
CDR3nt: TGCAGCGTTAAGACAGGGGGTTCTCACGAGCAGTACTTC

v_gene: TRBV12-3/TRBV12-4
j_gene: TRBJ1-3
abundance: few
d_gene: -
CDR3aa: CASRPTGSSGNTIYF
CDR3nt: TGTGCCAGCAGACCAACAGGGTCCTCTGGAAACACCATATATTTT

v_gene: TRBV29-1
j_gene: TRBJ2-1
abundance: -
d_gene: -
CDR3aa: CSVEVGPNEQFF
CDR3nt: TGCAGCGTTGAAGTGGGGCCGAATGAGCAGTTCTTC

v_gene: TRBV14
j_gene: TRBJ2-2
abundance: -
d_gene: TRBD2
CDR3aa: CASSQVLSGRAGTGELFF
CDR3nt: TGTGCCAGCAGCCAAGTCCTAAGCGGGAGGGCCGGAACCGGGGAGCTGTTTTTT

v_gene: TRBV20-1
j_gene: TRBJ1-4
abundance: once
d_gene: -
CDR3aa: CSARPSGGGLNEKLFF
CDR3nt: TGCAGTGCTAGACCCTCCGGGGGGGGACTTAATGAAAAACTGTTTTTT

v_gene: TRBV6-4
j_gene: TRBJ1-6
abundance: few
d_gene: -
CDR3aa: CASSGPFPKSKSPLHF
CDR3nt: TGTGCCAGCAGTGGCCCTTTTCCCAAGTCAAAGTCACCCCTCCACTTT

v_gene: TRBV5-5
j_gene: TRBJ2-2
abundance: few
d_gene: -
CDR3aa: CASSVSTGTGELFF
CDR3nt: TGTGCCAGCAGCGTATCAACAGGGACCGGGGAGCTGTTTTTT

v_gene: TRBV12-3/TRBV12-4
j_gene: TRBJ1-2
abundance: few
d_gene: -
CDR3aa: CASSRGQTYGYTF
CDR3nt: TGTGCCAGCAGTCGTGGACAGACCTATGGCTACACCTTC

v_gene: TRBV18
j_gene: TRBJ2-5
abundance: -
d_gene: -
CDR3aa: CASLDISRSETQYF
CDR3nt: TGTGCCAGCTTGGACATATCTCGGTCAGAGACCCAGTACTTC

v_gene: TRBV10-3
j_gene: TRBJ2-3
abundance: -
d_gene: -
CDR3aa: CATRLEDTQYF
CDR3nt: TGTGCCACCAGACTAGAAGATACGCAGTATTTT

v_gene: TRBV12-3/TRBV12-4
j_gene: TRBJ2-1
abundance: -
d_gene: -
CDR3aa: CASSFGDGPRNEQFF
CDR3nt: TGTGCCAGCAGTTTTGGGGACGGCCCCAGGAATGAGCAGTTCTTC

v_gene: TRBV28
j_gene: TRBJ2-7
abundance: few
d_gene: -
CDR3aa: CASSLRVGEQYF
CDR3nt: TGTGCCAGCAGTTTACGTGTAGGCGAGCAGTACTTC

v_gene: TRBV12-3/TRBV12-4
j_gene: TRBJ2-7
abundance: few
d_gene: -
CDR3aa: CASSPDGNPYHEQYF
CDR3nt: TGTGCCAGCAGTCCGGACGGCAACCCCTACCACGAGCAGTACTTC

v_gene: TRBV18
j_gene: TRBJ2-7
abundance: few
d_gene: TRBD1
CDR3aa: CASSPTRERNRGALGGEQYF
CDR3nt: TGTGCCAGCTCACCGACGCGGGAAAGGAACAGGGGGGCCCTCGGGGGCGAGCAGTACTTC

v_gene: TRBV28
j_gene: TRBJ1-1
abundance: few
d_gene: -
CDR3aa: CATSGAEAFF
CDR3nt: TGTGCCACCTCGGGCGCTGAAGCTTTCTTT

v_gene: TRBV28
j_gene: TRBJ2-3
abundance: few
d_gene: TRBD2
CDR3aa: CASNSGLAVTDTQYF
CDR3nt: TGTGCCAGCAACTCGGGACTAGCGGTAACAGATACGCAGTATTTT

v_gene: TRBV12-3/TRBV12-4
j_gene: TRBJ2-1
abundance: -
d_gene: -
CDR3aa: CASSSRPLGQFF
CDR3nt: TGTGCCAGCAGCTCCAGACCCCTCGGGCAGTTCTTC

v_gene: TRBV20-1
j_gene: TRBJ2-1
abundance: -
d_gene: TRBD2
CDR3aa: CGAGVRYPNEQFF
CDR3nt: TGCGGAGCGGGAGTACGTTATCCCAATGAGCAGTTCTTC

v_gene: TRBV12-3/TRBV12-4
j_gene: TRBJ2-6
abundance: -
d_gene: -
CDR3aa: CASTSGPGNVLTF
CDR3nt: TGTGCCAGCACCAGTGGACCGGGCAACGTCCTGACTTTC

v_gene: TRBV10-3
j_gene: TRBJ2-3
abundance: -
d_gene: TRBD2
CDR3aa: CAISGTSGGSTDTQYF
CDR3nt: TGTGCCATCAGCGGGACTAGCGGGGGGAGCACAGATACGCAGTATTTT

v_gene: TRBV5-1
j_gene: TRBJ2-5
abundance: -
d_gene: TRBD1
CDR3aa: CASSPWTGRETQYF
CDR3nt: TGCGCCAGCAGCCCCTGGACAGGGAGGGAGACCCAGTACTTC

v_gene: TRBV11-2
j_gene: TRBJ2-5
abundance: few
d_gene: -
CDR3aa: CASSLSIQETQYF
CDR3nt: TGTGCCAGCAGCTTAAGCATCCAAGAGACCCAGTACTTC

v_gene: TRBV11-2
j_gene: TRBJ2-1
abundance: few
d_gene: TRBD2
CDR3aa: CASSLVGPEVGGRYSYNEQFF
CDR3nt: TGTGCCAGCAGCTTAGTCGGCCCCGAGGTGGGGGGGAGATACTCCTACAATGAGCAGTTCTTC

v_gene: TRBV5-1
j_gene: TRBJ2-5
abundance: -
d_gene: -
CDR3aa: CASSIEGETQYF
CDR3nt: TGCGCCAGCAGTATAGAAGGGGAGACCCAGTACTTC

v_gene: TRBV5-1
j_gene: TRBJ2-5
abundance: -
d_gene: TRBD1
CDR3aa: CASRGTAKETQYF
CDR3nt: TGCGCCAGCAGGGGGACAGCTAAAGAGACCCAGTACTTC

v_gene: TRBV5-4
j_gene: TRBJ2-7
abundance: few
d_gene: -
CDR3aa: CASRAQGFPYEQYF
CDR3nt: TGTGCCAGCAGAGCCCAGGGGTTCCCCTACGAGCAGTACTTC

v_gene: TRBV30
j_gene: TRBJ1-2
abundance: few
d_gene: TRBD1
CDR3aa: CAWSGQGSTGNYGYTF
CDR3nt: TGTGCCTGGAGTGGACAGGGCTCTACCGGGAACTATGGCTACACCTTC

v_gene: TRBV27
j_gene: TRBJ2-6
abundance: few
d_gene: -
CDR3aa: CASSGPSGANVLTF
CDR3nt: TGTGCCAGCAGCGGTCCCTCTGGGGCCAACGTCCTGACTTTC

v_gene: TRBV12-3/TRBV12-4
j_gene: TRBJ2-1
abundance: few
d_gene: TRBD2
CDR3aa: CAGGGSYSYEQFF
CDR3nt: TGTGCCGGCGGGGGTTCCTACTCATATGAGCAGTTCTTC

v_gene: TRBV20-1
j_gene: TRBJ2-1
abundance: few
d_gene: -
CDR3aa: CSARGTKAIEQFF
CDR3nt: TGCAGTGCTAGAGGGACCAAGGCGATCGAGCAGTTCTTC

v_gene: TRBV7-2
j_gene: TRBJ2-7
abundance: few
d_gene: TRBD1
CDR3aa: CASRLPGQGAGEQYF
CDR3nt: TGTGCCAGCAGGTTACCGGGACAGGGGGCCGGCGAGCAGTACTTC

v_gene: TRBV20-1
j_gene: TRBJ2-3
abundance: many
d_gene: TRBD1
CDR3aa: CSALTPTGITDTQYF
CDR3nt: TGCAGTGCTCTCACCCCGACAGGGATCACAGATACGCAGTATTTT

v_gene: TRBV11-2
j_gene: TRBJ2-2
abundance: -
d_gene: TRBD2
CDR3aa: CASSFWRETGELFF
CDR3nt: TGTGCCAGCAGCTTTTGGCGGGAGACCGGGGAGCTGTTTTTT

v_gene: TRBV20-1
j_gene: TRBJ2-5
abundance: -
d_gene: -
CDR3aa: CSATRTFIGPLYF
CDR3nt: TGCAGTGCTACGAGAACTTTTATCGGCCCATTGTACTTC

v_gene: TRBV6-9
j_gene: TRBJ2-1
abundance: -
d_gene: TRBD2
CDR3aa: CASRGLVNRSGYNEQFF
CDR3nt: TGTGCCAGCAGGGGACTAGTTAATAGGTCGGGCTACAATGAGCAGTTCTTC

v_gene: TRBV11-3
j_gene: TRBJ2-3
abundance: -
d_gene: TRBD1
CDR3aa: CASSPGAGTGGTDTQYF
CDR3nt: TGTGCCAGCAGCCCAGGAGCCGGGACAGGGGGCACAGATACGCAGTATTTT

v_gene: TRBV21-1
j_gene: TRBJ2-1
abundance: -
d_gene: -
CDR3aa: CASSNTGVDYNEQFF
CDR3nt: TGTGCCAGCAGCAATACAGGAGTTGACTACAATGAGCAGTTCTTC

v_gene: TRBV18
j_gene: TRBJ1-1
abundance: -
d_gene: TRBD1
CDR3aa: CASSPVDREGAFF
CDR3nt: TGTGCCAGCTCACCAGTTGACAGGGAAGGAGCTTTCTTT